Each of the 10 T cell receptor beta chains below was sequenced from the same sample in a study of OX40 agonist ivuxolimab in advanced cancers. Clones were sequenced by immunoSEQ multiplex PCR, and TCRdb holds only the in-frame ones, with some missing. The table has 86,000 or so clones, roughly 92% seen once. Source: CD4+ or CD8+ T cells sorted from blood, taken in a trial of the OX40 agonist ivuxolimab. All receptors derive from an adult with an advanced solid tumor such as melanoma, head and neck, liver or kidney cancer.

The chain combines TRBV5-6 with TRBJ2-2; maybe TRBD2 (5 bases). Germline CDR1 reads SGHDT; CDR2 reads YYEEEE. The CDR3 contains 17 residues. V was pared by 0 bases and J by 8 bases, with 20 bases between. The CDR3 sequence: CASSLARGLLRSGELFF. For the CDR3, the DNA is TGTGCCAGCAGCTTGGCCAGAGGGCTGCTCCGGTCTGGGGAGCTGTTTTTT.

The rearrangement joins TRBV12-2 to TRBJ2-2; whether TRBD2, the table's D call, matches the DNA was not checked. TRBV12-2 is designated a pseudogene. The CDR3 runs 18 residues. CDR3 nucleotides: TGTGCAAGTCGCCCTAGTAGGGCTAGCGGGAGGAACACCGAGGAGCTGTTTTTT. As protein: CASRPSRASGRNTEELFF.

The gene calls are TRBV19 and TRBJ1-4; weak D call: TRBD1 (6 bases). The ends were cut back, 5 bases at V and 8 bases at J, with 12 bases in the middle. The V gene's germline CDR1 is LNHDA and CDR2 SQIVND (reference sequence). The CDR3 has 13 residues. The CDR3, as DNA: TGTGCCAGTAGTTCCGGGGGCTGGGAAAAACTGTTTTTT. Protein: CASSSGGWEKLFF.

The chain combines TRBV10-3 with TRBJ2-3, with TRBD2 matching 13 bases. V shed 3 bases, J shed 2 bases, and the junction held 11 bases outside the gene matches. There are 19 residues in the CDR3. The V gene's germline CDR1 is ENHRY and CDR2 SYGVKD. In DNA, the CDR3 is TGTGCCATCAGTGACCATCTAAGGACTAGCGGGAGAATCACAGATACGCAGTATTTT. Translation gives CAISDHLRTSGRITDTQYF.

The chain carries TRBV2 and TRBJ1-1; possibly TRBD1 for D (6 bases). CDR3 length: 14 amino acids. Germline V gives CDR1 SNHLY, CDR2 FYNNEI. The V gene lost 1 base and the J gene lost 5 bases, with 11 bases spanning the gap. The CDR3 region is CASSEEGGRTEAFF. The CDR3 bases are TGTGCCAGCAGTGAAGAAGGGGGTAGAACTGAAGCTTTCTTT.

This chain connects TRBV7-9 to TRBJ1-1; a weak D match, TRBD1 (5 bases). CDR3 length: 13 residues. Germline lookup yields CDR1 SEHNR and CDR2 FQNEAQ (reference sequence). Deletions cut 4 bases from V and 3 bases from J, with 9 bases between. CDR3: CASSSGHYTEAFF. The CDR3 DNA sequence: TGTGCCAGCAGCTCAGGACATTACACTGAAGCTTTCTTT. The full variable domain, in which reference TRBV7-9 and TRBJ1-1 provide the parts outside the CDR3, is DTGVSQNPRHKITKRGQNVTFRCDPISEHNRLYWYRQTLGQGPEFLTYFQNEAQLEKSRLLSDRFSAERPKGSFSTLEIQRTEQGDSAMYLCASSSGHYTEAFFGQGTRLTVV.

The chain is built from TRBV27 and TRBJ1-2; D not certain. V was trimmed by 2 bases and J by 8 bases, leaving 12 bases between them. The CDR3 contains 13 residues. Germline V gene lookup returns CDR1 MNHEY and CDR2 SMNVEV (reference sequence). The CDR3 sequence: CASSLVPPGGYTF. In DNA form, the CDR3 reads TGTGCCAGCAGTTTAGTACCCCCGGGAGGCTACACCTTC.

The chain carries TRBV6-6 and TRBJ1-3; D is ambiguous. This CDR3 is 16 amino acids long. V was cut by 5 bases and J by 0 bases, with 14 bases left in between. CDR1 and CDR2 from the germline V gene are MNHNY and SVGAGI (reference sequence). The CDR3 spells CASSTPAEYSGNTIYF. The DNA for the CDR3 is TGTGCCAGCAGTACTCCAGCAGAGTACTCTGGAAACACCATATATTTT.

Here the CDR3 DNA reads TGTGCCAGCAGTGCCCCCTACGAGCAGTACTTC. Its translation is CASSAPYEQYF. The V and J genes are TRBV2 and TRBJ2-7; D not certain. The CDR3 is 11 amino acids. Looked up from germline, CDR1 is SNHLY and CDR2 is FYNNEI. The V end lost 4 bases, the J end lost 2 bases, and 3 bases lay between the germline ends.

The chain is built from TRBV5-4 and TRBJ2-1, with a tentative D call TRBD1 (6 bases). Trimming cost V 9 bases and J 9 bases, with 25 bases left between them. Germline-derived CDR1 and CDR2 are SGHNT and YYREEE (reference sequence). The CDR3 is 15 amino acids. This CDR3 reads CATLSTTGTVSEQFF. The CDR3 DNA reads as TGTGCCACCCTTTCCACGACAGGTACTGTCAGTGAGCAGTTCTTC. Combining the CDR3 with reference TRBV5-4 and TRBJ2-1 gives the whole variable domain ETGVTQSPTHLIKTRGQQVTLRCSSQSGHNTVSWYQQALGQGPQFIFQYYREEENGRGNFPPRFSGLQFPNYSSELNVNALELDDSALYLCATLSTTGTVSEQFFGPGTRLTVL.